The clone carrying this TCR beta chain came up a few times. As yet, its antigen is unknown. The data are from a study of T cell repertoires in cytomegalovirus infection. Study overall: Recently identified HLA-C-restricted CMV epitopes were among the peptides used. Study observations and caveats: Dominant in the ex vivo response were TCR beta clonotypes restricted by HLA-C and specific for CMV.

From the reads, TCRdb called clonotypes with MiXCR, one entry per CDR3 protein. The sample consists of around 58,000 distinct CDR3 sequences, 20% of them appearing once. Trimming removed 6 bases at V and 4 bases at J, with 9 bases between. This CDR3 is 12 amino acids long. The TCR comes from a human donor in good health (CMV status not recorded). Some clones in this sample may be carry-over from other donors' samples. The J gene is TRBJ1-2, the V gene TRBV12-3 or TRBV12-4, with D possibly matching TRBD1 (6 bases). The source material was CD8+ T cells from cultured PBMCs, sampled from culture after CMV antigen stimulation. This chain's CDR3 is CASRGGSYGYTF. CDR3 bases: TGTGCCAGCAGGGGGGGCAGCTATGGCTACACCTTC.